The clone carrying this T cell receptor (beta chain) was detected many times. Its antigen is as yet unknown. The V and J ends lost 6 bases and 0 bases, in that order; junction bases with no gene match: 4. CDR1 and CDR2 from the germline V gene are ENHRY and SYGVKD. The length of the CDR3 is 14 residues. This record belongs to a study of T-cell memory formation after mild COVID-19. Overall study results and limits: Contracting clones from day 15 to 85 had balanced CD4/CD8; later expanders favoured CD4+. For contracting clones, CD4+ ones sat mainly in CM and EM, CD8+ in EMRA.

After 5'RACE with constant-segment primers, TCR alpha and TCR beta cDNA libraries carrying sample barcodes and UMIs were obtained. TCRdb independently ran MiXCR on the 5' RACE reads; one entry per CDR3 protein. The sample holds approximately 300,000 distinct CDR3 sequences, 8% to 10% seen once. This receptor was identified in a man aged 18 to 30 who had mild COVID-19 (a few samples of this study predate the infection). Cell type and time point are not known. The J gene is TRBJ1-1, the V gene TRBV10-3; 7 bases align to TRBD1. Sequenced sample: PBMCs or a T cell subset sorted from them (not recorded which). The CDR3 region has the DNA TGTGCCATCAGCCGCGGGACAGTGAACACTGAAGCTTTCTTT. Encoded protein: CAISRGTVNTEAFF.